The rows below give T cell receptor beta chains drawn from one sample of a study of T-cell reconstitution after alpha-beta-depleted transplantation in children. Each CDR3 protein gets one entry after TCRdb re-called the PCR reads with MiXCR. The table lists roughly 180,000 distinct CDR3 sequences, approximately 12% of them singletons, with around 13% in the top ten. The source was PBMCs, collected before TCRalphabeta/CD19-depleted stem cell transplant. Source of these receptors: a boy younger than 10 with acute myeloid leukemia, due to receive a stem cell transplant. The CDR3 runs from the conserved cysteine through the conserved F or W. Fields, in order: clone size, D gene, V gene, J gene, CDR3 DNA, CDR3 protein. The D gene is left open where the match is weak. Expanded clones are given a class, and other clones once, few, many or no size at all.

>many|-|TRBV5-1|TRBJ1-2
TGCGCCAGCAGCTTGAGTACGGGGGATACTAACTATGGCTACACCTTC
CASSLSTGDTNYGYTF
>many|TRBD2|TRBV3-1|TRBJ2-1
TGTGCCAGCAGCCCTCGGTTGGTAGCGGGGGGTCGCAATGAGCAGTTCTTC
CASSPRLVAGGRNEQFF
>many|TRBD1|TRBV20-1|TRBJ2-7
TGCAGTGCTAGAGATCTGGGACAGGATCGCTACGAGCAGTACTTC
CSARDLGQDRYEQYF
>many|TRBD1|TRBV25-1|TRBJ1-1
TGTGCCAGCAGTGGGTCACAGGGGGGGACTGAAGCTTTCTTT
CASSGSQGGTEAFF
>many|TRBD1|TRBV28|TRBJ2-1
TGTGCCAGCAGCCCTCCAGACAGGGGTTACAATGAGCAGTTCTTC
CASSPPDRGYNEQFF
>many|-|TRBV19|TRBJ1-2
TGTGCCAGTAGTATAGGTTCAGGGGATGGCTACACCTTC
CASSIGSGDGYTF
>once|-|TRBV20-1|TRBJ2-2
TGCAGTGCCCAAGTCCACACCGGGGAGCTGTTTTTT
CSAQVHTGELFF
>many|-|TRBV20-1|TRBJ2-1
TGCAGTGCTAGAGAAGTGAACTGGAATGAGCAGTTCTTC
CSAREVNWNEQFF
>many|-|TRBV4-1|TRBJ1-2
TGCGCCAGCAGCCAGACCAAGGGATATGGCTACACCTTC
CASSQTKGYGYTF
>many|-|TRBV20-1|TRBJ2-5
TGCAGTGCTATGGCCTGGGACCGCGATGCGACCCAGTACTTC
CSAMAWDRDATQYF
>many|-|TRBV7-8|TRBJ1-1
TGTGCCAGCATCTTAATTCCAAGAGGGTCGAACACTGAAGCTTTCTTT
CASILIPRGSNTEAFF
>many|-|TRBV5-1|TRBJ1-1
TGCGCCAGCAGCTTGGTCGGTCAGGGGAATGAAGCTTTCTTT
CASSLVGQGNEAFF
>many|-|TRBV29-1|TRBJ2-1
TGCAGCGCCGAGGAGGGACAGATGTACTACAATGAGCAGTTCTTC
CSAEEGQMYYNEQFF
>many|TRBD2|TRBV20-1|TRBJ2-1
TGCAGTGCTAGAGATTACAAGCGGGGGAGTGAGCAGTTCTTC
CSARDYKRGSEQFF
>many|TRBD2|TRBV5-1|TRBJ2-7
TGCGCCAGCAGCTGCTCGGTTTGGAGACTAGCTTACTACGAGCAGTACTTC
CASSCSVWRLAYYEQYF
>many|TRBD2|TRBV5-1|TRBJ2-1
TGCGCCAGCAGCGAGGGACTAGCGGCCTACAATGAGCAGTTCTTC
CASSEGLAAYNEQFF
>few|-|TRBV5-6|TRBJ2-5
TGTGCCAGCAGCTTGTGGCCCATCGAGACCCAGTACTTC
CASSLWPIETQYF
>many|TRBD1|TRBV7-2|TRBJ1-1
TGTGCCAGCACCCTGACAGGGGGCAAGAACACTGAAGCTTTCTTT
CASTLTGGKNTEAFF
>-|TRBD2|TRBV25-1|TRBJ2-3
TGTGCCAGCAGTGATAGCGGGCGTGTTACGCAGTATTTT
CASSDSGRVTQYF
>many|TRBD1|TRBV6-5|TRBJ1-2
TGTGCCAGCAGTTACTCGACAGGGCAGGCGACCTTC
CASSYSTGQATF
>few|-|TRBV4-1|TRBJ1-2
TGCGCCAGCAGCCAAGACGGAGCGGGCTACACCTTC
CASSQDGAGYTF
>many|-|TRBV7-3|TRBJ2-2
TGTGCCAGCAGCCCGGGCCTTTCAAACACCGGGGAGCTGTTTTTT
CASSPGLSNTGELFF
>many|-|TRBV7-9|TRBJ1-1
TGTGCCAGCAGCTTAGGGGCAGTTGAAGCTTTCTTT
CASSLGAVEAFF
>many|TRBD1|TRBV5-5|TRBJ2-2
TGTGCCAGCAGCCCCACCGGGACAGAGGCCACCGGGGAGCTGTTTTTT
CASSPTGTEATGELFF
>many|TRBD1|TRBV5-1|TRBJ1-3
TGCGCCAGCAGCACTCAGACAGGGGGCTCTGGAAACACCATATATTTT
CASSTQTGGSGNTIYF
>many|-|TRBV5-1|TRBJ1-2
TGCGCCAGCACCGATCCCCCCGGGGATGGCTACACCTTC
CASTDPPGDGYTF
>many|-|TRBV5-1|TRBJ1-1
TGCGCCAGCAGTACGGTCGAAGGAGCTTTCTTT
CASSTVEGAFF
>-|-|TRBV5-1|TRBJ1-1
TGCGCCAGCAGCCCTGGACATGGGGTGTTGGGCACTGAAGCTTTCTTT
CASSPGHGVLGTEAFF
>many|-|TRBV7-2|TRBJ2-1
TGTGCCAGCAACAATGGGGGGCTCAATGAGCAGTTCTTC
CASNNGGLNEQFF
>-|TRBD1|TRBV20-1|TRBJ1-1
TGCAGTGCCGGTCCAGGACAGGGAGAGGTTTGGAACACTGAAGCTTTCTTT
CSAGPGQGEVWNTEAFF
>many|-|TRBV30|TRBJ1-5
TGTGCCTGGAGTGGCACGAATCAGCCCCAGCATTTT
CAWSGTNQPQHF
>-|-|TRBV10-1|TRBJ2-7
TGCGCCAGCAGTGAGGCCCAACGCGGGACAGCCTACGAGCAGTACTTC
CASSEAQRGTAYEQYF
>many|TRBD2|TRBV4-1|TRBJ2-5
TGCGCCAGCAGCCAAGATGGCCTAGCGGGGGAGACCCAGTACTTC
CASSQDGLAGETQYF
>many|-|TRBV29-1|TRBJ1-2
TGCAGCGTTGAAGATCTCGCGTATGGCTACACCTTC
CSVEDLAYGYTF
>many|-|TRBV7-3|TRBJ2-1
TGTGCCAGCAGCCCGGGGGCTAGTACCTACAATGAGCAGTTCTTC
CASSPGASTYNEQFF
>many|-|TRBV10-2|TRBJ1-1
TGCGCCAGCAGCGCCCCGTCGGCAGGGCTAATGAACACTGAAGCTTTCTTT
CASSAPSAGLMNTEAFF
>many|TRBD1|TRBV20-1|TRBJ2-3
TGCAGTGCAGGACAGGTACCAGATACGCAGTATTTT
CSAGQVPDTQYF
>many|-|TRBV6-1|TRBJ1-5
TGTGCCAGCGCTCTTGGGGCCAGGGTCAATCAGCCCCAGCATTTT
CASALGARVNQPQHF
>many|-|TRBV5-1|TRBJ1-3
TGCGCCAGCAGCTTGGTTACTTCAGGGGTGAGAGGAAACACCATATATTTT
CASSLVTSGVRGNTIYF
>many|-|TRBV5-6|TRBJ1-4
TGTGCCAGCAGCGCCTCTCCGGGGCCCAATGAAAAACTGTTTTTT
CASSASPGPNEKLFF
>many|TRBD2|TRBV20-1|TRBJ2-3
TGCAGTGCTAGATCTCTAGCGGAAAAGCCAGATACGCAGTATTTT
CSARSLAEKPDTQYF
>few|-|TRBV7-9|TRBJ2-1
TGTGCCAGCAGCTTTGGGCAGGGCATAGATGAGCAGTTCTTC
CASSFGQGIDEQFF
>many|-|TRBV20-1|TRBJ1-1
TGCAGTGCTAATCGAGGGGTCGCTGAAGCTTTCTTT
CSANRGVAEAFF
>many|TRBD2|TRBV15|TRBJ2-1
TGTGCCACCAGCAGAAATATGTGGGGGACTAGCGGGAGCCATGAGCAGTTCTTC
CATSRNMWGTSGSHEQFF
>many|-|TRBV7-3|TRBJ2-2
TGTGCCAGCAGCAGAAACGCGGGTCCCAACACCGGGGAGCTGTTTTTT
CASSRNAGPNTGELFF
>many|-|TRBV28|TRBJ2-7
TGTGCCAGCAATCCATACCGTGGTGGGGTCAACGAGCAGTACTTC
CASNPYRGGVNEQYF
>many|TRBD2|TRBV2|TRBJ2-5
TGTGCCAGCAGCGGGACTATAGCAGAGACCCAGTACTTC
CASSGTIAETQYF
>many|TRBD2|TRBV29-1|TRBJ2-7
TGCAGCGCTAGCGGAGCTACGAGTTTGAGGCAGTACTTC
CSASGATSLRQYF
>many|-|TRBV7-3|TRBJ2-1
TGTGCCAGCAGCTTAGGCGGGGGCTCTTTCTCCTACAATGAGCAGTTCTTC
CASSLGGGSFSYNEQFF
>many|TRBD2|TRBV12-3/TRBV12-4|TRBJ2-1
TGTGCCAGCAGTTGGACTAGCGGGAATAATGAGCAGTTCTTC
CASSWTSGNNEQFF
>many|-|TRBV5-1|TRBJ2-1
TGCGCCAGCAGCTTGGTGTCCCTGCCGGGGCTATACAATGAGCAGTTCTTC
CASSLVSLPGLYNEQFF
>many|-|TRBV7-8|TRBJ2-3
TGTGCCAGCAGCTTAATGGGGATTGGCACAGATACGCAGTATTTT
CASSLMGIGTDTQYF
>many|-|TRBV7-2|TRBJ1-1
TGTGCCAGCCACCTTGGCCGGAACACTGAAGCTTTCTTT
CASHLGRNTEAFF